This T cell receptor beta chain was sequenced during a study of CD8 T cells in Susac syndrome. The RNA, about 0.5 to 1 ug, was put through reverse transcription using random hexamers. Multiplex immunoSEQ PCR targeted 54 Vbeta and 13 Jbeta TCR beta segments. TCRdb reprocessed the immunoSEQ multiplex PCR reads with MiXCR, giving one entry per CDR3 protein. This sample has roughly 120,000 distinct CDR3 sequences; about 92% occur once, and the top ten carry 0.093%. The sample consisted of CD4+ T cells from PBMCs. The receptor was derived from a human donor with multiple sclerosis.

CDR3 DNA: TGCAGTGCGGTCACGACGCTGGTGGGGAGCAATCAGCCCCAGCATTTT. This codes for CSAVTTLVGSNQPQHF. V and J are TRBV20-1 and TRBJ1-5; no clear D. Germline CDR1 is DFQATT and CDR2 is SNEGSKA (reference sequence). V was pared by 6 bases and J by 1 base, with 19 bases between. The CDR3 length is 16 residues.